Presented here are 13 T cell receptor beta chains from one specimen sequenced in a study of cytomegalovirus exposure and HLA in healthy donors. Primers for the PCR totalled 60 Vbeta and 13 Jbeta. TCRdb's copy holds only in-frame clones and misses some; the assay was immunoSEQ multiplex PCR. Of around 210,000 clones in the sample, 79% are singletons; the top ten hold about 1.5%. Sequenced sample: PBMCs. These receptors all come from a man in his fifties in good health and CMV-seronegative.

V gene TRBV19 combines with J gene TRBJ2-2, with TRBD2 matching 9 bases. Trimming took 4 bases from V and 4 from J; bases not matched to a gene: 7. The germline gives CDR1 LNHDA, CDR2 SQIVND (reference sequence). The CDR3 has 16 amino acids. CDR3 nucleotide sequence: TGTGCCAGTAGTACACTTAGCGGGAGCTTCACCGGGGAGCTGTTTTTT. Encoded protein: CASSTLSGSFTGELFF. The entire variable domain, with the rest obtained from reference TRBV19 and TRBJ2-2, is as follows: DGGITQSPKYLFRKEGQNVTLSCEQNLNHDAMYWYRQDPGQGLRLIYYSQIVNDFQKGDIAEGYSVSREKKESFPLTVTSAQKNPTAFYLCASSTLSGSFTGELFFGEGSRLTVL.

This clone was seen more than once but under ten times. V gene TRBV5-5 combines with J gene TRBJ2-7; 7 nucleotides agree with TRBD1. Germline-derived CDR1 and CDR2 are SGHKS and YYEKEE (reference sequence). J gave up 2 bases and V 4 bases, and 0 bases lay outside the gene matches. This CDR3 has 12 residues. Here the CDR3 DNA reads TGTGCCAGCAGCGGACAGGCCTACGAGCAGTACTTC. Amino acids: CASSGQAYEQYF.

This rearrangement joins TRBV28 to TRBJ1-2; TRBD1 might be the D (5 bases). The V gene's germline CDR1 is MDHEN and CDR2 SYDVKM. The CDR3 is made up of 13 amino acids. V lost 11 bases and J lost 0, with 13 bases in between. CDR3 in amino acids: CALRVGTNYGYTF. CDR3 bases: TGTGCCCTCAGGGTTGGGACTAACTATGGCTACACCTTC.

This chain links TRBV14 with TRBJ2-1, with D unclear. The V end lost 0 bases, the J end lost 9 bases, and 9 bases lay between the germline ends. The CDR3 loop spans 13 amino acids. CDR1 SGHDN and CDR2 FVKESK come from the germline V gene. The CDR3 sequence: CASSQDRTGEQFF. The CDR3 nucleotides read TGTGCCAGCAGCCAAGATAGAACGGGTGAGCAGTTCTTC.

The rearrangement links TRBV30 to TRBJ2-7; D is ambiguous. Germline V CDR1 and CDR2: GTSNPN, SVGIG (reference sequence). This CDR3 comprises 16 residues. V lost 0 bases and J 2 bases, leaving 17 bases between the germline ends. CDR3 loop: CAWSVHGQARPYEQYF. The CDR3 DNA is TGTGCCTGGAGTGTACATGGGCAGGCTCGACCCTACGAGCAGTACTTC.

The rearrangement joins TRBV4-1 to TRBJ1-2; D is uncertain. CDR3 length: 13 amino acids. CDR1 is MGHRA and CDR2 is YSYEKL in the germline V gene. V was cut by 5 bases and J by 6 bases, with 13 bases left in between. CDR3 sequence (DNA): TGCGCCAGCAGCGGGCGAGGGCGGGATGGCTACACCTTC. This encodes CASSGRGRDGYTF.

This clone showed up just a few times. J is TRBJ2-1 and V is TRBV28; 7 nucleotides line up with TRBD2. J gave up 5 bases and V 8 bases, and 12 bases lay outside the gene matches. The CDR3 runs 15 residues. In germline, CDR1 is MDHEN, CDR2 SYDVKM. Here the CDR3 reads CASRSEASGDNEQFF. The CDR3 DNA is TGTGCCAGCCGGTCAGAGGCTAGCGGTGACAATGAGCAGTTCTTC.

The V gene is TRBV7-9, the J gene TRBJ2-1; 7 nucleotides line up with TRBD2. From germline, CDR1 is SEHNR and CDR2 FQNEAQ (reference sequence). V lost 8 bases to trimming and J lost 6 bases; unmatched junction nucleotides: 10. The CDR3 runs to 14 residues. CDR3 protein: CASLGGRDANEQFF. The CDR3, as DNA: TGTGCCAGCTTGGGTGGGAGGGACGCCAATGAGCAGTTCTTC. Full variable domain (outside the CDR3, taken from reference TRBV7-9 and TRBJ2-1): DTGVSQNPRHKITKRGQNVTFRCDPISEHNRLYWYRQTLGQGPEFLTYFQNEAQLEKSRLLSDRFSAERPKGSFSTLEIQRTEQGDSAMYLCASLGGRDANEQFFGPGTRLTVL.

The chain has TRBV6-1 and TRBJ2-7; D call uncertain. The germline V gene has CDR1 MNHNS and CDR2 SASEGT. Trimming removed 2 bases at V and 0 bases at J, with 11 bases between. The CDR3 has 15 amino acids. As DNA, the CDR3 is TGTGCCAGCAGTGAAAGGCGCCGGAGCTCCTACGAGCAGTACTTC. It is translated as CASSERRRSSYEQYF.

This chain connects TRBV28 to TRBJ2-5, with D perhaps matching TRBD2 (6 bases). Matching the DNA end better, TRBJ2-7 makes the J call doubtful. The CDR3 sequence is 13 residues long. The germline CDR1 and CDR2 sequences are MDHEN and SYDVKM. CDR3 loop: CASSLAGSYEQYF. In DNA form, the CDR3 reads TGTGCCAGCAGTCTTGCGGGGTCCTACGAGCAGTACTTC.

The rearrangement links TRBV6-5 to TRBJ2-1, with D hard to call. V lost 2 bases and J lost 5, with 7 bases in between. Germline values: CDR1 MNHEY, CDR2 SVGAGI. CDR3 length: 13 residues. The chain's CDR3 is CASSYGPNNEQFF. The CDR3, as DNA: TGTGCCAGCAGTTACGGGCCTAACAATGAGCAGTTCTTC.

J is TRBJ2-1 and V is TRBV27; TRBD1 matches at 7 bases. Germline CDR1 and CDR2: MNHEY and SMNVEV (reference sequence). V dropped 4 bases and J dropped 3; count of bases not matched to a gene: 3. This CDR3 region has 14 residues. The CDR3 region is CASSSDRVYNEQFF. In nucleotides, the CDR3 is TGTGCCAGCAGTTCCGACAGGGTCTACAATGAGCAGTTCTTC.

This chain joins TRBV15 and TRBJ2-1; 15 nucleotides agree with TRBD2. The CDR3 is 16 amino acids. CDR1 is LNHNV, CDR2 YYDKDF, per germline (reference sequence). V lost 5 bases, J lost 5 bases, and 4 bases stayed unmatched. CDR3 in amino acids: CATSRGTSGRHNEQFF. CDR3 nucleotides: TGTGCCACCAGCCGAGGGACTAGCGGGAGGCACAATGAGCAGTTCTTC.